This T cell receptor (beta chain) was retrieved from a study of T cell responses to AZD1222 COVID-19 vaccine. Concerning this clone: In the same sample, other DNA sequences code for this CDR3.

The CDR3 is 14 residues long. V trimming: 3 bases; J trimming: 8 bases; junction bases outside the gene matches: 8. Germline CDR1 is KGHSH and CDR2 is LQKENI. Produced via immunoSEQ multiplex PCR; TCRdb's table is partial and in-frame only. The profile covers more than 110,000 clones, with more than 90% appearing a single time and roughly 5% taken by the ten largest. Sequencing was performed on peripheral blood, taken on day 0 of AZD1222 vaccination. The sequence came from an adult in good health. This rearrangement joins TRBV18 to TRBJ1-1; TRBD1 matches at 8 bases. The CDR3 reads CASSPTGGSTEAFF. CDR3 nucleotide sequence: TGTGCCAGCTCACCCACAGGGGGGAGCACCGAAGCTTTCTTT. The full variable domain, its missing parts supplied by reference TRBV18 and TRBJ1-1, is NAGVMQNPRHLVRRRGQEARLRCSPMKGHSHVYWYRQLPEEGLKFMVYLQKENIIDESGMPKERFSAEFPKEGPSILRIQQVVRGDSAAYFCASSPTGGSTEAFFGQGTRLTVV.